This T cell receptor beta chain was sequenced in a study of vaccination effects on CD4 cells after COVID-19. Study-level background: Under the ViraFEST assay, PBMC were stimulated with viral peptide pools so that antigen-specific CD4+ T cells expanded. Sequencing was performed afterwards. From a couple of convalescent patients, samples were taken 16 days and one week before vaccination. The study's findings and limits: Clones of infection and vaccine origin contracted markedly late after vaccination.

Notes on this clone: Its specificity is not known.

Sequencing used immunoSEQ multiplex PCR; TCRdb keeps in-frame clones, though not all of them. The sample consists of about 47,000 clones, about 75% of them appearing once. The culture ran for approximately nine days before CD4+ T cells were isolated. A half-medium replacement with IL-2 medium was carried out on days 3 and 7. V was pared by 5 bases and J by 6 bases, with 12 bases of the junction left unmatched. Germline CDR1 and CDR2: KGHSH and LQKENI. The CDR3 contains 15 residues. Sequencing was performed on CD4+ T cells from PBMCs cultured without peptide, taken before COVID-19 vaccination. The receptor was isolated from a human donor who had a prior SARS-CoV-2 infection. The chain carries TRBV18 and TRBJ2-7; 8 nucleotides line up with TRBD2. CDR3 protein: CASSAMRSGSLEQYF. CDR3 nucleotides: TGTGCCAGCTCAGCGATGAGGAGCGGGAGTCTCGAGCAGTACTTC.